What follows are 14 T cell receptor beta chains derived from one specimen sequenced in a study of monozygotic twins with cystic fibrosis. Some clones are missing from TCRdb's copy, which holds only in-frame ones; the method was immunoSEQ multiplex PCR. This table holds about 30,000 clones, over 75% found once. Sequenced: blood. Receptors were obtained from a girl aged 2 to 9 with cystic fibrosis.

The chain combines TRBV30 with TRBJ2-3; D not certain. The CDR3 runs to 12 residues. Trimming stripped 5 bases from V and 2 bases from J, with 8 bases between. CDR1 and CDR2 from the germline V gene are GTSNPN and SVGIG (reference sequence). CDR3 bases: TGTGCCTGGCGACTGCCCACAGATACGCAGTATTTT. It specifies CAWRLPTDTQYF.

The rearrangement uses TRBV28 and TRBJ2-7, with a possible D match to TRBD2 (5 bases). V shed 3 bases and J shed 2 bases, with 11 bases lying between them. CDR1 is MDHEN and CDR2 is SYDVKM in the germline V gene. The CDR3 is made up of 14 amino acids. CDR3 protein: CASSFGGETYEQYF. In DNA, the CDR3 is TGTGCCAGCAGTTTCGGTGGGGAGACCTACGAGCAGTACTTC.

This clone appeared once. The gene calls are TRBV19 and TRBJ1-1; no definite D call. The V end lost 2 bases, the J end lost 7 bases, and 14 bases lay between the germline ends. CDR1 is LNHDA, CDR2 SQIVND, per germline (reference sequence). The CDR3 covers 14 residues. CDR3 nucleotide sequence: TGTGCCAGTAGTATAACGGCTGGGGTTAGTGAAGCTTTCTTT. This translates into CASSITAGVSEAFF.

J is TRBJ2-7 and V is TRBV7-3; tentative D call: TRBD2 (6 bases). The germline V gene has CDR1 SGHTA and CDR2 FQGTGA. The CDR3 runs 13 residues. Trimming stripped 7 bases from V and 2 bases from J, with 12 bases between. Here the CDR3 reads CASTSGGTYEQYF. The CDR3 DNA reads TGTGCCAGCACGAGTGGGGGGACCTACGAGCAGTACTTC.

The gene calls are TRBV4-3 and TRBJ1-2; D remains unclear. This CDR3 has 15 amino acids. Trimming took off 1 base at V and 1 base at J, with 10 bases between the two ends. Per the germline V gene, CDR1 is LGHNA and CDR2 is YSLEER. CDR3 coding DNA: TGCGCCAGCAGCCAAGCTGCAGAATTTAACTATGGCTACACCTTC. As protein: CASSQAAEFNYGYTF.

This rearrangement joins TRBV7-2 to TRBJ1-2; a possible D gene is TRBD1 (6 bases). Germline V lookup: CDR1 SGHTA, CDR2 FQGNSA. The CDR3 covers 18 residues. The V and J ends lost 6 bases and 1 base respectively, with 24 bases between them. CDR3: CASSYTSFTGTINYGYTF. CDR3 DNA: TGTGCCAGCAGTTATACCTCTTTTACAGGGACTATTAACTATGGCTACACCTTC.

This clone was seen a single time. This rearrangement joins TRBV7-2 to TRBJ2-3; the match to TRBD2 covers 16 bases. With 2 bases clipped from V and 6 bases from J, the junction kept 2 bases outside the gene matches. This CDR3 is 16 amino acids long. Germline CDR1 SGHTA, CDR2 FQGNSA. For the CDR3, the DNA is TGTGCCAGCAGCTTATCGGGACTAGCGGGAGGGGATACGCAGTATTTT. This translates into CASSLSGLAGGDTQYF. The whole variable domain, remainder taken from reference TRBV7-2 and TRBJ2-3, is GAGVSQSPSNKVTEKGKDVELRCDPISGHTALYWYRQSLGQGLEFLIYFQGNSAPDKSGLPSDRFSAERTGGSVSTLTIQRTQQEDSAVYLCASSLSGLAGGDTQYFGPGTRLTVL.

The genes are TRBV7-8 and TRBJ2-7, with D perhaps TRBD1 or TRBD2 (5 bases each). Germline CDR1 and CDR2: SGHVS and FQNEAQ. This CDR3 has 16 amino acids. V was shortened by 4 bases and J by 3 bases, with 19 bases between the two germline ends. In DNA form, the CDR3 reads TGTGCCAGCAGCTCACCCTCCCCCGGGACCAACTACGAGCAGTACTTC. This codes for CASSSPSPGTNYEQYF.

J is TRBJ2-2 and V is TRBV11-2, with a possible D match to TRBD1 (6 bases). Per germline, CDR1 SGHAT and CDR2 FQNNGV. V dropped 0 bases and J dropped 4 bases, with 12 bases sitting between them. This CDR3 comprises 16 residues. CDR3 DNA sequence: TGTGCCAGCAGCTTAGATTGGGGGCCGGGCACCGGGGAGCTGTTTTTT. Translated, it gives CASSLDWGPGTGELFF.

The count of this clone is one. The gene calls are TRBV6-6 and TRBJ1-4, with D possibly TRBD1 on 5 matching bases. Trimming pared 4 bases from V and 5 bases from J, leaving 17 bases between. The CDR3 contains 16 residues. Germline-derived CDR1 and CDR2 are MNHNY and SVGAGI (reference sequence). CDR3 in DNA: TGTGCCAGCAGTTTTGACAGCACAACGATGAATGAAAAACTGTTTTTT. Protein: CASSFDSTTMNEKLFF.

This chain joins TRBV7-8 and TRBJ1-1; maybe TRBD1 (5 bases). Germline loops: CDR1 SGHVS, CDR2 FQNEAQ. The CDR3 sequence is 14 residues long. V shed 1 base and J shed 1 base, with 7 bases lying between them. The CDR3 spells CASSLVGTNTEAFF. CDR3 bases: TGTGCCAGCAGCTTAGTGGGGACGAACACTGAAGCTTTCTTT.

CDR3 in DNA: TGTGCCAGCCAAAACCACAGGGACCCGGGGGAGACCCAGTACTTC. Residues: CASQNHRDPGETQYF. The genes are TRBV25-1 and TRBJ2-5, with D tentatively TRBD1 (6 bases). V was trimmed by 8 bases and J by 5 bases, leaving 21 bases between them. CDR1 and CDR2 from the germline V gene are MGHDK and SYGVNS. This CDR3 spans 15 amino acids.

The V and J genes are TRBV6-6 and TRBJ1-3; 7 bases are a match to TRBD1. The CDR3 is 16 residues long. J lost 1 base, V lost 0 bases, and 3 bases had no gene match. Germline CDR1 reads MNHNY; CDR2 reads SVGAGI (reference sequence). CDR3 amino acids: CASSYSQGGSGNTIYF. DNA for the CDR3: TGTGCCAGCAGTTACTCGCAGGGGGGGTCTGGAAACACCATATATTTT.

The rearrangement uses TRBV9 and TRBJ2-3; D is ambiguous. Germline V gene sequence: CDR1 SGDLS, CDR2 YYNGEE. V dropped 0 bases and J dropped 1 base, with 6 bases sitting between them. The CDR3 totals 14 residues. CDR3 in amino acids: CASSVVYGTDTQYF. The CDR3 region has the DNA TGTGCCAGCAGCGTAGTGTACGGCACAGATACGCAGTATTTT.